This T cell receptor beta chain appears in the sequencing data of a study of regulatory T cells in long-lasting Graves disease. The time point: newly diagnosed GD, antithyroid drugs for less than 3 months. Preparation of the TCR library used RNA extracted from PBMCs. Assembly of TCR beta libraries relied on iRepertoire HTBI primers together with Arm-PCR of CDR3 regions. MiXCR, run by TCRdb on the multiplex PCR reads, gives a single entry per CDR3 protein. The table has about 200,000 distinct CDR3 sequences, about 16% seen once. The germline V gene encodes CDR1 LNHNV and CDR2 YYDKDF (reference sequence). The CDR3 extends over 12 amino acids. V lost 4 bases, J lost 11 bases, and 6 bases stayed unmatched. There are many counts of this clonotype.

The rearrangement joins TRBV15 to TRBJ1-1; TRBD1 matches at 8 bases. Material: peripheral blood mononuclear cells (PBMCs), obtained at new diagnosis, from a patient treated with antithyroid drugs. This sequence was found in a female donor with Graves disease. DNA for the CDR3: TGTGCCACCAGCATCGACAGGGGTCGGGCTTTCTTT. The encoded protein is CATSIDRGRAFF.